Below are 14 T cell receptor beta chains sequenced from a single sample in a study of cytomegalovirus exposure and HLA in healthy donors. The PCR made use of 60 Vbeta and 13 Jbeta primers. The repertoire was sequenced with immunoSEQ multiplex PCR; TCRdb's copy has only in-frame clones and lacks some. The sample consists of some 150,000 clones, 65% to 85% of them appearing once. What was sequenced was PBMCs. The receptors stem from a man aged 55-75 years in good health and CMV-seronegative.

The chain carries TRBV15 and TRBJ1-1; D uncertain. The CDR3 is 12 residues long. V lost 8 bases, J lost 5 bases, and 12 bases lay in between. Germline V gene sequence: CDR1 LNHNV, CDR2 YYDKDF (reference sequence). In DNA form, the CDR3 reads TGTGCCACCGGAGTTTCGAGAACTGAAGCTTTCTTT. Residues: CATGVSRTEAFF.

The rearrangement joins TRBV25-1 to TRBJ1-4; D is undetermined. Trimming removed 3 bases at V and 6 bases at J, with 14 bases between. The V gene's germline CDR1 is MGHDK and CDR2 SYGVNS. The CDR3 loop spans 15 amino acids. The CDR3 sequence: CASSELTGGDEKLFF. CDR3 nucleotide sequence: TGTGCCAGCAGTGAGTTGACGGGCGGGGATGAAAAACTGTTTTTT.

This rearrangement joins TRBV5-1 to TRBJ1-2, with 9 positions matching TRBD1. The CDR3 loop spans 15 amino acids. Trimming removed 5 bases from V and 3 bases from J; junction bases left unmatched: 8. From germline, CDR1 is SGHRS and CDR2 YFSETQ. The CDR3 region has the DNA TGCGCCAGCAGAGACGACGGGACAGGGCACTATGGCTACACCTTC. This encodes CASRDDGTGHYGYTF.

This chain joins TRBV4-1 and TRBJ2-1; D perhaps matches TRBD1 (5 bases). V lost 4 bases and J lost 8, with 21 bases in between. The V gene's germline CDR1 is MGHRA and CDR2 YSYEKL. The CDR3 spans 16 residues. The CDR3 here is CASSPNLGPAGYEQFF. In DNA form, the CDR3 reads TGCGCCAGCAGCCCAAATCTCGGCCCGGCAGGGTATGAGCAGTTCTTC.

V gene TRBV4-2 combines with J gene TRBJ2-5; the match to TRBD2 covers 14 bases. The CDR3 runs to 15 residues. Germline assignment: CDR1 LGHNA and CDR2 YNFKEQ. V shed 4 bases and J 4 bases; nucleotides not matched to a gene: 2. CDR3: CASSPGTSGGETQYF. In DNA form, the CDR3 reads TGTGCCAGCAGCCCCGGGACTAGCGGGGGAGAGACCCAGTACTTC.

The V gene is TRBV6-5, the J gene TRBJ1-1, with a weak D call TRBD1 (5 bases). Germline V lookup: CDR1 MNHEY, CDR2 SVGAGI. CDR3 length: 14 amino acids. V lost 6 bases and J 3 bases, leaving 14 bases between the germline ends. The CDR3, as DNA: TGTGCCAGCAGCACGGGGGAGGGGCACACTGAAGCTTTCTTT. Translating gives CASSTGEGHTEAFF.

The chain combines TRBV10-3 with TRBJ2-7; 10 nucleotides align to TRBD2. CDR1 is ENHRY, CDR2 SYGVKD, per germline. The CDR3 consists of 15 residues. J lost 0 bases, V lost 3 bases, and 2 bases had no gene match. CDR3 bases: TGTGCCATCAGTGAAGCGGGAGGGACCTCCTACGAGCAGTACTTC. This translates into CAISEAGGTSYEQYF.

This clone has more than one count but fewer than ten. The chain joins TRBV11-2 to TRBJ2-3, with D perhaps TRBD2 (6 bases). V lost 5 bases and J lost 0, with 24 bases in between. The CDR3 runs to 19 residues. Germline loops: CDR1 SGHAT, CDR2 FQNNGV. DNA of the CDR3: TGTGCCAGCAGCCGTCCCGTAGGGAGGAGGTTTACTAGCACAGATACGCAGTATTTT. Translation: CASSRPVGRRFTSTDTQYF. The full variable domain, completed using reference TRBV11-2 and TRBJ2-3, is EAGVAQSPRYKIIEKRQSVAFWCNPISGHATLYWYQQILGQGPKLLIQFQNNGVVDDSQLPKDRFSAERLKGVDSTLKIQPAKLEDSAVYLCASSRPVGRRFTSTDTQYFGPGTRLTVL.

This chain links TRBV5-6 with TRBJ2-5, with D perhaps TRBD1 (6 bases). The CDR3 covers 16 residues. V gave up 4 bases and J gave up 1 base, with 17 bases separating them. Germline V gene lookup returns CDR1 SGHDT and CDR2 YYEEEE. This chain's CDR3 is CASSATGTRLQETQYF. The DNA for the CDR3 is TGTGCCAGCAGCGCCACCGGGACACGGCTCCAAGAGACCCAGTACTTC.

This chain links TRBV28 with TRBJ1-2, with D possibly matching TRBD1 (5 bases). Germline V lookup: CDR1 MDHEN, CDR2 SYDVKM. The V and J ends lost 3 bases and 3 bases respectively, with 8 bases between them. There are 13 residues in the CDR3. CDR3 sequence (DNA): TGTGCCAGCAGTTTCGGAGGGGACTATGGCTACACCTTC. Translated: CASSFGGDYGYTF.

J is TRBJ2-7 and V is TRBV19, with 12 positions matching TRBD2. J gave up 2 bases and V 5 bases, and 7 bases lay outside the gene matches. This CDR3 has 16 amino acids. Germline V gives CDR1 LNHDA, CDR2 SQIVND (reference sequence). CDR3 amino acids: CASSDRTSGDPYEQYF. Here the CDR3 DNA reads TGTGCCAGTAGTGACCGGACTAGCGGGGACCCCTACGAGCAGTACTTC.

The J gene is TRBJ2-1, the V gene TRBV15; 8 bases agree with TRBD1. The CDR3 contains 14 residues. J gave up 2 bases and V 5 bases, and 2 bases lay outside the gene matches. Germline V gene lookup returns CDR1 LNHNV and CDR2 YYDKDF (reference sequence). The CDR3 region has the DNA TGTGCCACCAGCCAGGACAGGGCCTACAATGAGCAGTTCTTC. It yields the protein CATSQDRAYNEQFF.

The chain joins TRBV5-6 to TRBJ2-2; 8 bases agree with TRBD2. V was clipped by 2 bases and J by 7 bases; unmatched bases: 16. The germline V gene encodes CDR1 SGHDT and CDR2 YYEEEE. The CDR3 totals 18 residues. CDR3: CASSFPGGGLFSGGELFF. CDR3 nucleotides: TGTGCCAGCAGCTTCCCGGGGGGGGGCCTATTCTCCGGCGGGGAGCTGTTTTTT.

The CDR3 loop reads CASSKAQLAGEHNEQFF. The DNA of the CDR3 is TGTGCCAGTAGTAAAGCCCAACTAGCGGGAGAACACAATGAGCAGTTCTTC. The chain has TRBV19 and TRBJ2-1, with TRBD2 matching over 11 bases. The CDR3 length is 17 residues. Germline lookup yields CDR1 LNHDA and CDR2 SQIVND (reference sequence). The V segment lost 4 bases and the J segment 5 bases; nucleotides outside the gene matches: 10.